The sample holds one count of the clone carrying this T cell receptor (beta chain). The antigen is not known. The assay was immunoSEQ multiplex PCR, and TCRdb's table has in-frame clones only and misses some. The sample consists of some 110,000 clones, about nine tenths of them appearing once. These data are taken from a study of cytomegalovirus exposure and HLA in healthy donors. Separate from the approximately 700-subject first cohort was the roughly 130-subject validation cohort, to which the donors belonged. Study results and caveats: The classifier, whose performance was assessed in both the original and validation cohorts, reportedly diagnosed cytomegalovirus status with high specificity and sensitivity. Researchers counted over 150 TCR beta chains as cytomegalovirus-associated.

The receptor was isolated from a young man in good health and CMV-seropositive. Sequencing used PBMCs.

The CDR3 loop is CASSPSGGDATGELFF. In DNA, the CDR3 is TGTGCCAGCAGCCCTAGCGGGGGAGATGCGACCGGGGAGCTGTTTTTT. The chain has TRBV9 and TRBJ2-2, with 10 positions matching TRBD2. Germline lookup yields CDR1 SGDLS and CDR2 YYNGEE. The CDR3 is made up of 16 amino acids. The J segment lost 5 bases and the V segment lost 4 bases, leaving 8 bases of the junction unmatched.